The clone carrying this T cell receptor (beta chain) was seen only a few times. The J segment lost 3 bases and the V segment lost 2 bases, leaving 8 bases of the junction unmatched. The V gene's germline CDR1 is MNHEY and CDR2 SMNVEV (reference sequence). CDR3 length equals 17 residues. This entry is derived from a study of human T cells and chemical hapten exposure. A single record per CDR3 protein comes from TCRdb applying MiXCR to the RACE reads. The profile covers 150,000 to 200,000 distinct CDR3 sequences, with approximately 26% appearing a single time and under 2.5% taken by the ten largest. Regarding time point: patch test 3, about 24 weeks after DPC sensitization. The treatment was: therapeutic diphenylcyclopropenone sensitization with weekly scalp DPC.

The genes are TRBV27 and TRBJ1-5; 9 bases match TRBD1. This TCR was sampled from a woman aged 40 to 49 with alopecia areata. Some clones in this sample may be carry-over from other donors' samples. The specimen was whole blood, collected in connection with sensitization to the hapten diphenylcyclopropenone (DPC). As DNA, the CDR3 is TGTGCCAGCAGTTTAGGGACAGGGCCTCTAAACAATCAGCCCCAGCATTTT. It codes for CASSLGTGPLNNQPQHF.